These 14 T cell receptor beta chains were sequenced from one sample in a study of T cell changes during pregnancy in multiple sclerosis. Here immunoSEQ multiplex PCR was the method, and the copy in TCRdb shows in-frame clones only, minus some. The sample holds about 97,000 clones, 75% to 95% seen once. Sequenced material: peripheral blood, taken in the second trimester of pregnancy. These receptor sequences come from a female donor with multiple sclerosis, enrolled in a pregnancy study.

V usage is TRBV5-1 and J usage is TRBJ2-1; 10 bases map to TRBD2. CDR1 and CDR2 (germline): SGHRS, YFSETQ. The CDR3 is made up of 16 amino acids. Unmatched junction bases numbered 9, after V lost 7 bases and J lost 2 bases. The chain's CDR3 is CASASLLAGAYNEQFF. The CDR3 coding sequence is TGCGCCAGCGCCTCCCTCCTAGCGGGAGCCTACAATGAGCAGTTCTTC.

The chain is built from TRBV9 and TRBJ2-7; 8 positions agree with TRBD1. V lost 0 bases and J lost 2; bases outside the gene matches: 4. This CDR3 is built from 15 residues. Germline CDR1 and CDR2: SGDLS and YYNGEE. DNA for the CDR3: TGTGCCAGCAGCGTAGAACCAGGGGGCGCCTACGAGCAGTACTTC. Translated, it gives CASSVEPGGAYEQYF. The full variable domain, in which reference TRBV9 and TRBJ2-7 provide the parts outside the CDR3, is DSGVTQTPKHLITATGQRVTLRCSPRSGDLSVYWYQQSLDQGLQFLIQYYNGEERAKGNILERFSAQQFPDLHSELNLSSLELGDSALYFCASSVEPGGAYEQYFGPGTRLTVT.

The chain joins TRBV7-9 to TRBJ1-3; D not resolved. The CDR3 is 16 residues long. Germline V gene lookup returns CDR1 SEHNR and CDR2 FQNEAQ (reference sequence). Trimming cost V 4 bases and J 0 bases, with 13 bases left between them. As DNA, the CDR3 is TGTGCCAGCAGCTCACCCGCGGGTCACTCTGGAAACACCATATATTTT. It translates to CASSSPAGHSGNTIYF.

CDR3 residues: CASSQGETQYF. The CDR3 DNA follows: TGTGCCAGCAGCCAGGGGGAGACCCAGTACTTC. This rearrangement joins TRBV7-9 to TRBJ2-5, with TRBD1 as a possible D gene (6 bases). The CDR3 length is 11 residues. The V gene lost 5 bases and the J gene lost 5 bases, with 6 bases spanning the gap. From germline, CDR1 is SEHNR and CDR2 FQNEAQ (reference sequence).

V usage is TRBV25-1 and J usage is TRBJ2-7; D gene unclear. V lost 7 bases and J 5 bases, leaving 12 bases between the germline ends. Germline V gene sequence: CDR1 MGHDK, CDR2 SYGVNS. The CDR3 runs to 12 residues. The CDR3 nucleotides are TGTGCCAGCATCAAAAGCCCCCACGAGCAGTACTTC. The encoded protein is CASIKSPHEQYF.

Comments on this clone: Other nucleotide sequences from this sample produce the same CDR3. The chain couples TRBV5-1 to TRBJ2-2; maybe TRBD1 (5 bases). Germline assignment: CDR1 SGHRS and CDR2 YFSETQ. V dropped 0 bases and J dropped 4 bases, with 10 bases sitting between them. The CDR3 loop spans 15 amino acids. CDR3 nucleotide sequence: TGCGCCAGCAGCTTGGTCCAGGGTGGCACCGGGGAGCTGTTTTTT. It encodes CASSLVQGGTGELFF.

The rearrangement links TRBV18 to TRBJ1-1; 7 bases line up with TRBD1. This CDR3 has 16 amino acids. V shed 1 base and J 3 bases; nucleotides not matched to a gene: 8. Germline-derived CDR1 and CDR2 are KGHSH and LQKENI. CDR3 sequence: CASSPRDRGGDTEAFF. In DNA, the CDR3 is TGTGCCAGCTCACCACGGGACAGAGGAGGAGACACTGAAGCTTTCTTT.

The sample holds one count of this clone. The CDR3, as DNA: TGTGCCAGTAGTATCGCGGGAAGCTCCTACGAGCAGTACTTC. Amino acids: CASSIAGSSYEQYF. The gene calls are TRBV19 and TRBJ2-7; TRBD2 is a possible D gene (6 bases). The CDR3 has 14 amino acids. The germline V gene has CDR1 LNHDA and CDR2 SQIVND (reference sequence). V was shortened by 3 bases and J by 0 bases, with 9 bases between the two germline ends. Filled out from reference TRBV19 and TRBJ2-7, the complete variable domain reads DGGITQSPKYLFRKEGQNVTLSCEQNLNHDAMYWYRQDPGQGLRLIYYSQIVNDFQKGDIAEGYSVSREKKESFPLTVTSAQKNPTAFYLCASSIAGSSYEQYFGPGTRLTVT.

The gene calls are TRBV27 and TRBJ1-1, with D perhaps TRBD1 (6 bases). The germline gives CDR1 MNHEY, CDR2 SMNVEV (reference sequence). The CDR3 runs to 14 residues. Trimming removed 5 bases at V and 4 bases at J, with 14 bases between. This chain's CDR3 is CASSVLRGGTEAFF. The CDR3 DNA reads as TGTGCCAGCAGTGTTCTCAGGGGCGGCACTGAAGCTTTCTTT.

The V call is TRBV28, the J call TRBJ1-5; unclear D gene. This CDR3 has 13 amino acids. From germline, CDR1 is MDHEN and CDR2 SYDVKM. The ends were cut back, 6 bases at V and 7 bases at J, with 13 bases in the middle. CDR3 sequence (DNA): TGTGCCAGCAGGCCCCGAGATTTGCAGCCCCAGCATTTT. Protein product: CASRPRDLQPQHF.

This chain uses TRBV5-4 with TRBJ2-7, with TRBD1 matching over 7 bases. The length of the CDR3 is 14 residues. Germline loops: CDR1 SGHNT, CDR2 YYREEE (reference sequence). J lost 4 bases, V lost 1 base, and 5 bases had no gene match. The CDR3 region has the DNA TGTGCCAGCAGCTTGAAAGGGGGCTTGTACGAGCAGTACTTC. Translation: CASSLKGGLYEQYF.

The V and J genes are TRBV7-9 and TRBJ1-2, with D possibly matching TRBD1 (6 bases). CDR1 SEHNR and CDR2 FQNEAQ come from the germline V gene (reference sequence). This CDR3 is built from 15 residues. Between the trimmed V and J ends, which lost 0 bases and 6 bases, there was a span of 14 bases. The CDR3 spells CASSLAAGGGNGYTF. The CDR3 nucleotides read TGTGCCAGCAGCTTAGCGGCGGGGGGCGGGAATGGCTACACCTTC.

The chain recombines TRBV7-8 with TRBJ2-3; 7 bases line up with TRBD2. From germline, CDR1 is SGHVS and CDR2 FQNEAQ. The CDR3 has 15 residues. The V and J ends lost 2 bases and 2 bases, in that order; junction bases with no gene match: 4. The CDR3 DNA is TGTGCCAGCAGCTTACTCGGGACTACCACAGATACGCAGTATTTT. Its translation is CASSLLGTTTDTQYF.

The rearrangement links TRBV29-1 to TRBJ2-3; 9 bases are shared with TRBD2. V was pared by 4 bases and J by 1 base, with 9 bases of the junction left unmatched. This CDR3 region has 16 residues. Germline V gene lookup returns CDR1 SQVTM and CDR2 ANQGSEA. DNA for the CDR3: TGCAGCGTTGGGGCAGTTGCGGGAGGGGGCACAGATACGCAGTATTTT. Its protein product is CSVGAVAGGGTDTQYF.